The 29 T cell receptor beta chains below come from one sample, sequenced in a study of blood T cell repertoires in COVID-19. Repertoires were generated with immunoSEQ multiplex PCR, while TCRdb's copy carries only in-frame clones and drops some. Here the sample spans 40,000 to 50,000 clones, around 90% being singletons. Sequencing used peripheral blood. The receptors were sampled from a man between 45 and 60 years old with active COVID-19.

CDR3 amino acids: CASSTGTANTGELFF. In DNA, the CDR3 is TGTGCCAGTAGTACCGGGACAGCGAACACCGGGGAGCTGTTTTTT. The gene calls are TRBV19 and TRBJ2-2, with TRBD1 identical over 7 bases. This CDR3 comprises 15 residues. Trimming at V came to 4 bases and at J to 0 bases, leaving 2 bases not matched to a gene. Germline V CDR1 and CDR2: LNHDA, SQIVND (reference sequence). The full variable domain, rest sourced from reference TRBV19 and TRBJ2-2, is DGGITQSPKYLFRKEGQNVTLSCEQNLNHDAMYWYRQDPGQGLRLIYYSQIVNDFQKGDIAEGYSVSREKKESFPLTVTSAQKNPTAFYLCASSTGTANTGELFFGEGSRLTVL.

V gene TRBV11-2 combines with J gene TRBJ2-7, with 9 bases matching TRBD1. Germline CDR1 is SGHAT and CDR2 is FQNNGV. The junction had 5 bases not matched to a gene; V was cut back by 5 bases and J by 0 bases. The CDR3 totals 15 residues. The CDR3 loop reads CASSTGQGPSYEQYF. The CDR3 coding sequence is TGTGCCAGCAGCACCGGACAGGGGCCCTCCTACGAGCAGTACTTC.

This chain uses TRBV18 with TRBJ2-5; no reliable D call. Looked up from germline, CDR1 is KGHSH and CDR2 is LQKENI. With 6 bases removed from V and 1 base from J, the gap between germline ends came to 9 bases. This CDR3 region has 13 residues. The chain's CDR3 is CASSLEPQETQYF. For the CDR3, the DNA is TGTGCCAGCTCCCTCGAGCCCCAAGAGACCCAGTACTTC.

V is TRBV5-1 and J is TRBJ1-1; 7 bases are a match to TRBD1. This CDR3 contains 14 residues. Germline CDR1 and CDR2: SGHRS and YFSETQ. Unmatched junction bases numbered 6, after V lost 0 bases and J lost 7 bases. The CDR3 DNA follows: TGCGCCAGCAGCTTGGGGAACAGGGGACTTGAAGCTTTCTTT. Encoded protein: CASSLGNRGLEAFF.

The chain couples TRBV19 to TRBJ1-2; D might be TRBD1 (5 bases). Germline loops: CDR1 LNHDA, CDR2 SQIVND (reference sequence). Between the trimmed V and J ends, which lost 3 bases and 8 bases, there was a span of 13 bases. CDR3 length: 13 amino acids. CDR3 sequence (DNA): TGTGCCAGTAGTATCTTGCAGGGAATGGGCTACACCTTC. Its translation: CASSILQGMGYTF. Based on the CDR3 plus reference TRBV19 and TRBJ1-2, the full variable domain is DGGITQSPKYLFRKEGQNVTLSCEQNLNHDAMYWYRQDPGQGLRLIYYSQIVNDFQKGDIAEGYSVSREKKESFPLTVTSAQKNPTAFYLCASSILQGMGYTFGSGTRLTVV.

CDR3 coding DNA: TGTGCCAGCAGTCGGGGGTCAGGTCAGCCCCAGCATTTT. As protein: CASSRGSGQPQHF. V and J are TRBV6-5 and TRBJ1-5, with D perhaps matching TRBD1 (5 bases). This CDR3 region has 13 residues. V shed 5 bases and J shed 6 bases, with 11 bases lying between them. In germline, CDR1 is MNHEY, CDR2 SVGAGI.

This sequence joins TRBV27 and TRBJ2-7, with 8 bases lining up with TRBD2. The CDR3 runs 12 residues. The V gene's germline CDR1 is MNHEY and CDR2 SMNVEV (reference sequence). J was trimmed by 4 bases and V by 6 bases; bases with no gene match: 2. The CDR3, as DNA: TGTGCCAGCAGAACTAGCGGATACGAGCAGTACTTC. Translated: CASRTSGYEQYF.

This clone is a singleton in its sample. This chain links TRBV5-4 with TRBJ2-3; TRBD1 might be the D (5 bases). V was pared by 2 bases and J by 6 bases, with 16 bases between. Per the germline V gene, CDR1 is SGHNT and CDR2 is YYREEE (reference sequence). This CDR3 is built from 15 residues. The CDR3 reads CASSLVSGQGDTQYF. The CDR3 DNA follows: TGTGCCAGCAGCTTAGTATCGGGCCAGGGCGATACGCAGTATTTT.

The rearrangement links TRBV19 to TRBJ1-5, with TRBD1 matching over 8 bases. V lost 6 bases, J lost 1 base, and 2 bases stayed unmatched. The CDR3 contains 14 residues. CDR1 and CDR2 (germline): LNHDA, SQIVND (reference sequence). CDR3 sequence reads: CASSPGGSNQPQHF. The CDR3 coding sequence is TGTGCCAGTAGCCCAGGGGGCAGCAATCAGCCCCAGCATTTT.

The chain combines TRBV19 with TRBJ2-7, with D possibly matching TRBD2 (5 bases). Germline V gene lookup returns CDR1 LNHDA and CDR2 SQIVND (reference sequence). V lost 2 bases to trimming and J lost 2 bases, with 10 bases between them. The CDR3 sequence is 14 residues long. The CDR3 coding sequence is TGTGCCAGTAGTATACCGGGGAACCCCTACGAGCAGTACTTC. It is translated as CASSIPGNPYEQYF.

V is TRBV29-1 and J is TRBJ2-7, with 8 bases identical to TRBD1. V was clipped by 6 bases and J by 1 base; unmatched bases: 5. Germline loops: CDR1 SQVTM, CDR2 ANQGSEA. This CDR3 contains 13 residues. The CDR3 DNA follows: TGCAGCGTAGCTACAGGGGGTTCCTACGAGCAGTACTTC. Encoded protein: CSVATGGSYEQYF.

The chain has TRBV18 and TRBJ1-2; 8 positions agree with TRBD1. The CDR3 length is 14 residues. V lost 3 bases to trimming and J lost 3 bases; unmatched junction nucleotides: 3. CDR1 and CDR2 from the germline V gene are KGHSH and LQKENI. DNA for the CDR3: TGTGCCAGCTCACCTCAGACAGGGGACTATGGCTACACCTTC. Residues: CASSPQTGDYGYTF.

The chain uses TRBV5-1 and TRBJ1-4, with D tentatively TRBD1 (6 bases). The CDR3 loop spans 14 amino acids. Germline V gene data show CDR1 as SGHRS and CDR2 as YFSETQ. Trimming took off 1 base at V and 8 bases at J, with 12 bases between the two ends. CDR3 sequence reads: CASSLTGLQEKLFF. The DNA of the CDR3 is TGCGCCAGCAGCTTGACAGGGCTCCAAGAAAAACTGTTTTTT.

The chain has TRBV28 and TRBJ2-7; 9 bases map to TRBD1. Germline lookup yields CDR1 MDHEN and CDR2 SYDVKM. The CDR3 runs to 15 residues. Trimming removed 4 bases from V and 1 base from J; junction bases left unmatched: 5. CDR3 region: CASSSSGTGSYEQYF. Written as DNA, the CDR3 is TGTGCCAGCAGTTCGTCCGGGACAGGGTCCTACGAGCAGTACTTC.

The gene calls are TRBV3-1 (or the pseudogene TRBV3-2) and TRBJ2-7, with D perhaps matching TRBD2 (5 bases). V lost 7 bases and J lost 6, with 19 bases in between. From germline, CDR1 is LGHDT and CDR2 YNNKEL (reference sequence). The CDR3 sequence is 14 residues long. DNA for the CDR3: TGTGCCAGCAAAAAAAGCGGAATAGGTGGCGAGCAGTACTTC. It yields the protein CASKKSGIGGEQYF.

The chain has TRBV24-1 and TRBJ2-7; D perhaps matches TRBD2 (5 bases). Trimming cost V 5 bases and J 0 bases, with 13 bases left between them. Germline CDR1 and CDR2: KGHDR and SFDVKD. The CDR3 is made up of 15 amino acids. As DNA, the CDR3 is TGTGCCACCAGTGCCCCAGTAGGGAGCTCCTACGAGCAGTACTTC. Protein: CATSAPVGSSYEQYF.

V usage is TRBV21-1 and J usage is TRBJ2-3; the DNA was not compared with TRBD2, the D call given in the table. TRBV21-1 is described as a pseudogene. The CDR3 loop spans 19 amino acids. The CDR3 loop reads CASSKAGIAGVSSTDTQYF. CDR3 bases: TGTGCCAGCAGCAAAGCGGGGATAGCGGGAGTTTCTAGCACAGATACGCAGTATTTT.

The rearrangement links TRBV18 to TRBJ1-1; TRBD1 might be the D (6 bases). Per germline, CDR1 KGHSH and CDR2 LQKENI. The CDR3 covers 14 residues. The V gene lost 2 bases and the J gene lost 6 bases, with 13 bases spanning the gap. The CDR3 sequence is CASSPYQQGAEAFF. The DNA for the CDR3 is TGTGCCAGCTCACCATATCAACAGGGCGCTGAAGCTTTCTTT.

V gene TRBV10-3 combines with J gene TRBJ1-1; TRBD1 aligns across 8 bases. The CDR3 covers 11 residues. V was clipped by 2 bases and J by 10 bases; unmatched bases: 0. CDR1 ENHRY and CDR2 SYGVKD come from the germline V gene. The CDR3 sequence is CAISEGQGAFF. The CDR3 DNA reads TGTGCCATCAGTGAGGGACAGGGAGCTTTCTTT.

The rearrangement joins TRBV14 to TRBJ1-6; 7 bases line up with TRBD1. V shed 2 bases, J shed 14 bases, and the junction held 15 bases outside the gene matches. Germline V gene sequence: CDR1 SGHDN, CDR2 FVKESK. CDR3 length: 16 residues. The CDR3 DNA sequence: TGTGCCAGCAGCCAATTCCCCGGGACAGTACCATGGGCCCTCCACTTT. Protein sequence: CASSQFPGTVPWALHF.

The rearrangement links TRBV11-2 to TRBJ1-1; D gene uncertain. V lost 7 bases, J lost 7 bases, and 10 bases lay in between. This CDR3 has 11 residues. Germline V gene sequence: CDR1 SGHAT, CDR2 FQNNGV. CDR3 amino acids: CASTPLHEAFF. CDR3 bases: TGTGCCAGCACGCCCTTACATGAAGCTTTCTTT.

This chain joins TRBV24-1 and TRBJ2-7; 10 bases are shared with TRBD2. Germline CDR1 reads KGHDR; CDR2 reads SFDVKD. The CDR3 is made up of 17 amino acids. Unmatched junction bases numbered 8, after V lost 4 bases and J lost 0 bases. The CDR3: CATSERTSGGSSYEQYF. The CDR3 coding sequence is TGTGCCACCAGTGAGCGGACTAGCGGAGGGAGCTCCTACGAGCAGTACTTC.

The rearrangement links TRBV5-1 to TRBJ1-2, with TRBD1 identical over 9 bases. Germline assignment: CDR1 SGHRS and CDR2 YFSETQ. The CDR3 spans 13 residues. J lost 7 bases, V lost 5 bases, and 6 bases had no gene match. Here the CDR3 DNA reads TGCGCCAGCAGTACGGGGGGACAGGGTGGCTACACCTTC. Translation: CASSTGGQGGYTF.

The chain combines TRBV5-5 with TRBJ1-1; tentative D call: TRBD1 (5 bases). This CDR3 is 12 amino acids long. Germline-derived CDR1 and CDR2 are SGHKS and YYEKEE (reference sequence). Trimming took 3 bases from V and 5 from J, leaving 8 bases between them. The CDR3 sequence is CASSWGRTEAFF. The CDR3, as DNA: TGTGCCAGCAGCTGGGGGAGGACTGAAGCTTTCTTT.

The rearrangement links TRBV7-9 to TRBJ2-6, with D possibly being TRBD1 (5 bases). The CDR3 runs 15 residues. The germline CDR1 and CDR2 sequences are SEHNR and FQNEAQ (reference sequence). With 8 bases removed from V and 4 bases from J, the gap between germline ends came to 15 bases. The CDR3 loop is CASVPQGGGANVLTF. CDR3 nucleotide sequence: TGTGCCAGCGTACCTCAGGGTGGAGGGGCCAACGTCCTGACTTTC.

The CDR3 DNA is TGTGCCAGCAGCGCCGTGGGCACTGGCTACACCTTC. This encodes CASSAVGTGYTF. This rearrangement joins TRBV7-9 to TRBJ1-2; no clear D gene. The CDR3 sequence is 12 residues long. The V end was cut by 5 bases, the J end by 7 bases, with 11 bases between. Per the germline V gene, CDR1 is SEHNR and CDR2 is FQNEAQ (reference sequence).

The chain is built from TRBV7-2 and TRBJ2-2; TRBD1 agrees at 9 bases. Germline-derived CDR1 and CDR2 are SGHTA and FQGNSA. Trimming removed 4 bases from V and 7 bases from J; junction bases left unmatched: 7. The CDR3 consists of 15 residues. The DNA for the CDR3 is TGTGCCAGCAGCTCGGGACAGGGAGTAAACGGGGAGCTGTTTTTT. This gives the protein CASSSGQGVNGELFF.

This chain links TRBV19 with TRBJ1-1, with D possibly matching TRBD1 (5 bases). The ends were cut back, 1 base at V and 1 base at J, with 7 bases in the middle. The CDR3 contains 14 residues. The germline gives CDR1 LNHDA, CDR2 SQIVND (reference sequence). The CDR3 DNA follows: TGTGCCAGTAGTATAGGACAGAGGAACACTGAAGCTTTCTTT. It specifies CASSIGQRNTEAFF.

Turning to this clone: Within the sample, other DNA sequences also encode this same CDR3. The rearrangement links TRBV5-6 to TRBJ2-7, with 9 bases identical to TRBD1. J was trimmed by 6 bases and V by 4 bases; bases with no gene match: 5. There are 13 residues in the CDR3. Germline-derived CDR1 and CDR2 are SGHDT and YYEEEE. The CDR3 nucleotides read TGTGCCAGCAGCCCGGGACAGGGAGGCGAGCAGTACTTC. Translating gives CASSPGQGGEQYF.